The 13 T cell receptor beta chains reported below all come from one sample, sequenced in a study of radiation and T cells in renal cell carcinoma (dated by TCRdb to 2018 to 2021). Reading the label with the study, this specimen's time point is: blood 4 weeks post-SBRT, at nephrectomy. Interpreted using the paper, the treatment or condition label stands for: 15 Gy SBRT to primary tumor, nephrectomy 4 weeks later. Libraries came from the immunoSEQ multiplex PCR assay. Here the immuneACCESS table is served through TCRdb, limited to in-frame sequences with V and J called. Missing clones are a known gap in these copies; in checked studies unresolved V genes cover under half, and the rest lacks a known reason. The table for this sample lists some 100,000 clones; approximately 80% of them were counted only once. Jointly, the top ten make up roughly 7.6% of the sample. The sample here was blood, taken from a patient whose treatment included radiotherapy and nephrectomy. Receptors originate from a man aged 60 to 69 with renal cell carcinoma.

The J gene is TRBJ1-4, the V gene TRBV4-1, with D possibly TRBD1 on 5 matching bases. Trimming stripped 0 bases from V and 8 bases from J, with 13 bases between. The CDR3 consists of 15 residues. Germline values: CDR1 MGHRA, CDR2 YSYEKL. CDR3 nucleotide sequence: TGCGCCAGCAGCCAAGACGCAGGGCATCGAGAAAAACTGTTTTTT. Protein product: CASSQDAGHREKLFF.

This clone came up once. J is TRBJ2-3 and V is TRBV7-8; D is possibly TRBD2 (5 bases). CDR3 length equals 13 residues. The germline V and J ends were trimmed by 2 bases and 6 bases, with 9 bases remaining between them. Germline V gene data show CDR1 as SGHVS and CDR2 as FQNEAQ. Written as DNA, the CDR3 is TGTGCCAGCAGCTTAACGGGCGGGGATACGCAGTATTTT. It codes for CASSLTGGDTQYF.

In nucleotides, the CDR3 is TGTGCCAGCAGCGGACAGGGCGGTCAGCCCCAGCATTTT. Protein: CASSGQGGQPQHF. V gene TRBV7-9 combines with J gene TRBJ1-5; TRBD1 aligns across 8 bases. Germline CDR1 reads SEHNR; CDR2 reads FQNEAQ (reference sequence). V lost 5 bases and J lost 6; bases outside the gene matches: 3. The CDR3 extends over 13 amino acids. Complete variable domain (other parts from reference TRBV7-9 and TRBJ1-5): DTGVSQNPRHKITKRGQNVTFRCDPISEHNRLYWYRQTLGQGPEFLTYFQNEAQLEKSRLLSDRFSAERPKGSFSTLEIQRTEQGDSAMYLCASSGQGGQPQHFGDGTRLSIL.

This chain links TRBV18 with TRBJ2-5; D call uncertain. Germline CDR1 and CDR2: KGHSH and LQKENI. With 3 bases removed from V and 2 bases from J, the gap between germline ends came to 16 bases. The CDR3 contains 16 residues. The CDR3, as DNA: TGTGCCAGCTCACCCCTTGTAGGGCAGAAACAAGAGACCCAGTACTTC. Protein sequence: CASSPLVGQKQETQYF.

The chain has TRBV28 and TRBJ2-7; D may correspond to TRBD1 or TRBD2 (6 bases each). V lost 4 bases, J lost 2 bases, and 18 bases lay in between. The V gene's germline CDR1 is MDHEN and CDR2 SYDVKM. The CDR3 is made up of 16 amino acids. The CDR3 sequence: CASSYHREGGTYEQYF. The CDR3 region has the DNA TGTGCCAGCAGTTACCACAGGGAAGGGGGGACCTACGAGCAGTACTTC.

The table lists this clone with a few counts. The chain has TRBV29-1 and TRBJ1-1; 7 bases line up with TRBD1. Germline CDR1 SQVTM, CDR2 ANQGSEA. This CDR3 is 12 amino acids long. Germline trimming cut 7 bases from V and 1 base from J; bases unmatched to any gene: 3. This CDR3 is CSGGQKNTEAFF. Written as DNA, the CDR3 is TGCAGCGGGGGACAGAAGAACACTGAAGCTTTCTTT.

This clone has more than one count but fewer than ten. This chain's CDR3 is CASGEENTEAFF. The CDR3 region has the DNA TGTGCCTCGGGTGAAGAGAACACTGAAGCTTTCTTT. The chain uses TRBV10-3 and TRBJ1-1; D not resolved. V lost 11 bases to trimming and J lost 1 base, with 11 bases between them. CDR1 is ENHRY, CDR2 SYGVKD, per germline. The CDR3 covers 12 residues.

The CDR3 sequence: CASSWGLDNEQFF. In DNA, the CDR3 is TGTGCCAGCAGCTGGGGACTCGACAATGAGCAGTTCTTC. The V and J genes are TRBV7-6 and TRBJ2-1; tentatively, D is TRBD2 (6 bases). The CDR3 has 13 residues. CDR1 is SGHVS, CDR2 FNYEAQ, per germline. Deletions cut 4 bases from V and 5 bases from J, with 9 bases between. The whole variable domain, filled in from reference TRBV7-6 and TRBJ2-1, reads GAGVSQSPRYKVTKRGQDVALRCDPISGHVSLYWYRQALGQGPEFLTYFNYEAQQDKSGLPNDRFSAERPEGSISTLTIQRTEQRDSAMYRCASSWGLDNEQFFGPGTRLTVL.

This clone was counted once. V gene TRBV28 combines with J gene TRBJ2-7; a possible D gene is TRBD1 (5 bases). V was shortened by 6 bases and J by 2 bases, with 11 bases between the two germline ends. The CDR3 extends over 13 amino acids. The germline CDR1 and CDR2 sequences are MDHEN and SYDVKM. As DNA, the CDR3 is TGTGCCAGCAGGGGCCAGGGCGCCTACGAGCAGTACTTC. Its protein is CASRGQGAYEQYF. Filled out from reference TRBV28 and TRBJ2-7, the complete variable domain reads DVKVTQSSRYLVKRTGEKVFLECVQDMDHENMFWYRQDPGLGLRLIYFSYDVKMKEKGDIPEGYSVSREKKERFSLILESASTNQTSMYLCASRGQGAYEQYFGPGTRLTVT.

This chain links TRBV2 with TRBJ1-2; D unresolved. Germline loops: CDR1 SNHLY, CDR2 FYNNEI. The CDR3 covers 13 residues. With 6 bases removed from V and 8 bases from J, the gap between germline ends came to 16 bases. CDR3 nucleotide sequence: TGTGCCAGCAGACGAATAGCGGCGGAAGGCTACACCTTC. As protein: CASRRIAAEGYTF.

The table lists this clone with a few counts. The chain links TRBV9 to TRBJ2-2; D call uncertain. CDR1 is SGDLS, CDR2 YYNGEE, per germline. V was clipped by 0 bases and J by 1 base, with 7 bases between them. The CDR3 has 15 amino acids. CDR3 DNA: TGTGCCAGCAGCGTAGCCTCCCAGAACACCGGGGAGCTGTTTTTT. It is translated as CASSVASQNTGELFF.

CDR3 loop: CAWSVGRVIDSPLHF. The DNA for the CDR3 is TGTGCCTGGAGTGTTGGCAGGGTGATTGATTCACCCCTCCACTTT. The rearrangement links TRBV30 to TRBJ1-6; a weak D match, TRBD1 (5 bases). The CDR3 runs 15 residues. Germline V gene lookup returns CDR1 GTSNPN and CDR2 SVGIG (reference sequence). Trimming removed 0 bases at V and 8 bases at J, with 14 bases between.

The V and J genes are TRBV10-3 and TRBJ1-5; a possible D gene is TRBD1 (6 bases). Germline CDR1 and CDR2: ENHRY and SYGVKD. The CDR3 is 14 amino acids. V lost 3 bases, J lost 9 bases, and 15 bases lay in between. CDR3 loop: CAISDGGQSRPQHF. The CDR3, as DNA: TGTGCCATCAGTGACGGCGGACAGTCGAGGCCCCAGCATTTT.